This T cell receptor (beta chain) was found in a study of OX40 agonist ivuxolimab in advanced cancers. Method: immunoSEQ multiplex PCR; TCRdb's copy keeps in-frame clones and lacks some. This table holds just under 85,000 clones, approximately 87% found once. The CDR3 contains 12 residues. CDR1 is SGHTA and CDR2 is FQGTGA in the germline V gene. V gave up 5 bases and J gave up 5 bases, with 8 bases separating them. This TCR was recovered from an adult with an advanced solid tumor such as melanoma, head and neck, liver or kidney cancer. The specimen was CD4+ or CD8+ T cells sorted from blood, collected in a trial of the OX40 agonist ivuxolimab. The chain recombines TRBV7-3 with TRBJ2-3; no firm D call. CDR3 sequence reads: CASSPLGDTQYF. CDR3 bases: TGTGCCAGCAGCCCCTTGGGAGATACGCAGTATTTT.